This TCR beta chain was recovered during a study of cytomegalovirus exposure and HLA in healthy donors. Background on the study: In an early release, HLA-typed donors contributed 90 million or so unique TCR sequences.

The PCR made use of 60 Vbeta and 13 Jbeta primers. TCRdb's copy holds only in-frame clones and misses some; the assay was immunoSEQ multiplex PCR. The data show 110,000 to 150,000 clones, and the top ten clones hold approximately 2.4%. Points on this clone: The same CDR3 arises from other DNA sequences in this sample as well.

Per the germline V gene, CDR1 is MNHNS and CDR2 is SASEGT. V was trimmed by 2 bases and J by 0 bases, leaving 8 bases between them. The CDR3 sequence is 15 residues long. The TCR sequence derives from a man aged 40-55 years in good health and CMV-seronegative. Sequenced material: PBMCs. The J gene is TRBJ2-1, the V gene TRBV6-1; possibly TRBD1 for D (6 bases). The CDR3 spells CASSERGSSYNEQFF. The CDR3 bases are TGTGCCAGCAGTGAAAGGGGGAGCTCCTACAATGAGCAGTTCTTC.